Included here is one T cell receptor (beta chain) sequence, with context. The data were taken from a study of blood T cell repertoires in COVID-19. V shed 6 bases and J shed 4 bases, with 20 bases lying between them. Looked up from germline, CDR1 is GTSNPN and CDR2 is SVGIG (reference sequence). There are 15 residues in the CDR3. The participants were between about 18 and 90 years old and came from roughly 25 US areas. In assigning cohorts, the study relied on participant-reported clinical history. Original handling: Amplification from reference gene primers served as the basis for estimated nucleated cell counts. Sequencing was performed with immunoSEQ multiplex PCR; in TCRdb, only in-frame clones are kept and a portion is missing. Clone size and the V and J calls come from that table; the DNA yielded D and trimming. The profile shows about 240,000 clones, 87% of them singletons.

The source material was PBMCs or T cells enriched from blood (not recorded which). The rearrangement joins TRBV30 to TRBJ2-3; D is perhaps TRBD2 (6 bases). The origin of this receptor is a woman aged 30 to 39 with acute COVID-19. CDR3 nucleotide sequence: TGTGCCTGTATAAGCGCCTTTCGGGGGTCAGATACGCAGTATTTT. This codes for CACISAFRGSDTQYF.